The T cell receptor (beta chain) described here comes from a study of cytomegalovirus exposure and HLA in healthy donors. This CDR3 contains 15 residues. The V end was cut by 0 bases, the J end by 2 bases, with 12 bases between. Germline V gene data show CDR1 as SGHDT and CDR2 as YYEEEE. PCR primers comprised 60 Vbeta and 13 Jbeta primers. Assay used: immunoSEQ multiplex PCR; TCRdb lists only in-frame clones, some missing. The data show roughly 110,000 clones, with roughly 80% seen just once and 2% to 3% held by the top ten. Nominally healthy donors were sampled, though unrecorded immune exposures were likely. Study-wide results and caveats: Among the sequence variants, a highly shared cluster was likely an artifact of sequencing. TRBV6-2, TRBV6-3 and some other V segments were unresolvable in 87-base-pair reads. TCR beta V- and J-gene trimming was later associated with a missense DCLRE1C variant.

As for this clone: The target antigen is unknown.

Sequencing was performed on PBMCs. The chain joins TRBV5-6 to TRBJ2-7, with a possible D match to TRBD2 (6 bases). This clonotype originated in a female donor in good health and CMV-seronegative. The CDR3 reads CASSLALGGAYEQYF. CDR3 sequence (DNA): TGTGCCAGCAGCTTGGCCCTGGGAGGAGCCTACGAGCAGTACTTC.